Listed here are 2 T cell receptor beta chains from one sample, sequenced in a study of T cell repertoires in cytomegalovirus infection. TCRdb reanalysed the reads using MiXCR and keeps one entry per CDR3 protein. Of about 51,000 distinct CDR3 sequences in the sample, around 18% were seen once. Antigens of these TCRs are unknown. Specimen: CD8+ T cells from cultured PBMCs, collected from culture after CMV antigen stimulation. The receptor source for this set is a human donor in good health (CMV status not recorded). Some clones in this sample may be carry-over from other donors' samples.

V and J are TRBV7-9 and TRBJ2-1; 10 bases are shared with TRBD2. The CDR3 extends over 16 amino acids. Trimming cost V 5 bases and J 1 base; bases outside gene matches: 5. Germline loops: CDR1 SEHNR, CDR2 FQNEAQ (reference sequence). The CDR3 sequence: CASSPRAGGSYNEQFF. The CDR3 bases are TGTGCCAGCAGCCCCAGAGCGGGGGGGTCCTACAATGAGCAGTTCTTC.

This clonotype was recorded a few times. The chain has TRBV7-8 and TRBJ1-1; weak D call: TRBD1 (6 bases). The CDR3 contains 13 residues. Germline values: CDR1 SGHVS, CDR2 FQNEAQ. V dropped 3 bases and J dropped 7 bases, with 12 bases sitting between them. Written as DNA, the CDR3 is TGTGCCAGCAGCTTCAGGGTGGACAGTGAAGCTTTCTTT. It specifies CASSFRVDSEAFF.